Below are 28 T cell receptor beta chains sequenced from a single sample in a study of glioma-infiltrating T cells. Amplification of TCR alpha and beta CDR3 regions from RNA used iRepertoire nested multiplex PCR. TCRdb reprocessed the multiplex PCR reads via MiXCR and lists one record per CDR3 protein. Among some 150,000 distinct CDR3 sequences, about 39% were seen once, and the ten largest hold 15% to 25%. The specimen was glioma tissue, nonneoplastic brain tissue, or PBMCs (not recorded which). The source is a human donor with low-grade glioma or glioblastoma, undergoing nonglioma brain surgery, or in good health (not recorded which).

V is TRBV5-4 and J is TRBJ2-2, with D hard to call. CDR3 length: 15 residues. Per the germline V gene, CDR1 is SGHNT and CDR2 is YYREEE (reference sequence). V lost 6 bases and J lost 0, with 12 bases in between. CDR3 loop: CASISSPANTGELFF. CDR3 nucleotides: TGTGCCAGCATCTCGTCTCCTGCGAACACCGGGGAGCTGTTTTTT.

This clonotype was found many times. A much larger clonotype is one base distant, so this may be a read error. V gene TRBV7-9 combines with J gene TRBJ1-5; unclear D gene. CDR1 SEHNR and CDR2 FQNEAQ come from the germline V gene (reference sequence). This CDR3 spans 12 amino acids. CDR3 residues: CARSSLEEPQHF. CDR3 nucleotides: TGTGCCCGCAGCTCTCTAGAAGAGCCCCAGCATTTT.

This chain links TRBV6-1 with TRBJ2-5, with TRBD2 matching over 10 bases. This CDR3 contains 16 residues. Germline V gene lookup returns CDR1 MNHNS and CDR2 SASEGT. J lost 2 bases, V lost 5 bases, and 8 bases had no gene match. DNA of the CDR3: TGTGCCAGCAGTATTCTGGGAGCGGGAGGGCAAGAGACCCAGTACTTC. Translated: CASSILGAGGQETQYF.

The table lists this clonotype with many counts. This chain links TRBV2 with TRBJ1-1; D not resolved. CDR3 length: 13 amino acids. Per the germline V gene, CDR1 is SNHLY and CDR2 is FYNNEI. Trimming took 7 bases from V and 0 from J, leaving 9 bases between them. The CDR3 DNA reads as TGTGCCAGCACCACCTTAATGAACACTGAAGCTTTCTTT. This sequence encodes CASTTLMNTEAFF.

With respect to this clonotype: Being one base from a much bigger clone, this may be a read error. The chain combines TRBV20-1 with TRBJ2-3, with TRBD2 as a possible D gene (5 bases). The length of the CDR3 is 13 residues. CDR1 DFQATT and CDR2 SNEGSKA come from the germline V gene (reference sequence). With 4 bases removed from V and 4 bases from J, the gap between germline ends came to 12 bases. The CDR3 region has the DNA TGCAGTGCTATAGCGAGTCGTCCAGATACGCAGTATTTT. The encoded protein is CSAIASRPDTQYF.

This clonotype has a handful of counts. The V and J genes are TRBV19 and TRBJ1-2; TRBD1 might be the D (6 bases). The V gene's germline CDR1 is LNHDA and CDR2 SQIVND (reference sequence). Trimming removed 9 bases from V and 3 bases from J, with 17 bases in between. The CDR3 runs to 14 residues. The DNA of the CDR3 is TGTGCCAGCCAACAGGGAGTTGGGGACTATGGCTACACCTTC. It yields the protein CASQQGVGDYGYTF.

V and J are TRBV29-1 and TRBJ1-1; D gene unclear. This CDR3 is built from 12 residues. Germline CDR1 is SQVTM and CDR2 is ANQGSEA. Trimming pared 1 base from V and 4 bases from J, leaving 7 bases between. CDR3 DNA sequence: TGCAGCGTTGAAGTTCCGAGCACTGAAGCTTTCTTT. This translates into CSVEVPSTEAFF. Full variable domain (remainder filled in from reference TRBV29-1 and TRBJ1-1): SAVISQKPSRDICQRGTSLTIQCQVDSQVTMMFWYRQQPGQSLTLIATANQGSEATYESGFVIDKFPISRPNLTFSTLTVSNMSPEDSSIYLCSVEVPSTEAFFGQGTRLTVV.

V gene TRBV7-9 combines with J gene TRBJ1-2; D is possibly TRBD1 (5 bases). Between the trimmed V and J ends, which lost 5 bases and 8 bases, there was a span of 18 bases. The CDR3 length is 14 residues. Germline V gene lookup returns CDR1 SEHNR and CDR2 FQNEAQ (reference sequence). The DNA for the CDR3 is TGTGCCAGCAGCCCAGGGACGGGGAGTTTGGGCTACACCTTC. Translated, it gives CASSPGTGSLGYTF.

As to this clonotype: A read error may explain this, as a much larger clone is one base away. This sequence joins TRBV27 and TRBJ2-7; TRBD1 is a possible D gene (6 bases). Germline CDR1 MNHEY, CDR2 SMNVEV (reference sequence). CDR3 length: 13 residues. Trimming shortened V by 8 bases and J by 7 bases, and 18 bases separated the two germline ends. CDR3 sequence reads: CASARQVAREQYF. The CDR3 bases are TGTGCCAGCGCGAGACAGGTGGCGAGAGAGCAGTACTTC.

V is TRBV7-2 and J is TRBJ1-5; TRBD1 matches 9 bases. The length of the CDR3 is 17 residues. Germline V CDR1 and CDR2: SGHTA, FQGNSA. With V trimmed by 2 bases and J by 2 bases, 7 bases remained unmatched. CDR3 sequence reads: CASSLTGGAGGNQPQHF. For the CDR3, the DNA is TGTGCCAGCAGCTTAACAGGGGGCGCGGGTGGCAATCAGCCCCAGCATTTT.

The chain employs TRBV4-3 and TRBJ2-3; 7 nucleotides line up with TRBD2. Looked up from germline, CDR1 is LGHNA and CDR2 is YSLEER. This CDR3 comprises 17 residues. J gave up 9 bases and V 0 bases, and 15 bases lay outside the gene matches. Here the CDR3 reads CASSQDRFGGYGNTQYF. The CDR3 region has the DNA TGCGCCAGCAGCCAAGATCGGTTCGGGGGGTATGGGAACACGCAGTATTTT.

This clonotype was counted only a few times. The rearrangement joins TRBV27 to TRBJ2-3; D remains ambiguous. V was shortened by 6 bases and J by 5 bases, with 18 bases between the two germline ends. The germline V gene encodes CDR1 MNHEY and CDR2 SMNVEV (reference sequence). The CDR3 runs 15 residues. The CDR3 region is CASSLTAPGRDTQYF. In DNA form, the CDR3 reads TGTGCCAGCAGCCTTACAGCCCCGGGTCGAGATACGCAGTATTTT.

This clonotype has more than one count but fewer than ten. Here the CDR3 reads CASTPQSGSQHF. CDR3 bases: TGTGCCAGCACCCCCCAGTCAGGGTCCCAGCATTTT. This chain joins TRBV27 and TRBJ1-5, with D possibly being TRBD1 (5 bases). CDR1 and CDR2 (germline): MNHEY, SMNVEV (reference sequence). The CDR3 is 12 amino acids. Trimming took 7 bases from V and 11 from J, leaving 15 bases between them.

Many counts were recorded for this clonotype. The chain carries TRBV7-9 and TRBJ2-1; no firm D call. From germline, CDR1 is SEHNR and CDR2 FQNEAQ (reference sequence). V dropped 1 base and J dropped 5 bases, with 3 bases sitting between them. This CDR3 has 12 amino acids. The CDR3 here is CASSLGNNEQFF. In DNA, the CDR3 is TGTGCCAGCAGCTTAGGGAACAATGAGCAGTTCTTC.

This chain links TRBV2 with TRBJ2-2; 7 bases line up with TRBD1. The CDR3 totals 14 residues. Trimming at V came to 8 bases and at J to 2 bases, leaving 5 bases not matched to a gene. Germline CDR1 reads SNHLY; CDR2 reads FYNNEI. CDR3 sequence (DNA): TGTGCCAGCTCGGACAGGCGCAACACCGGGGAGCTGTTTTTT. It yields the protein CASSDRRNTGELFF.

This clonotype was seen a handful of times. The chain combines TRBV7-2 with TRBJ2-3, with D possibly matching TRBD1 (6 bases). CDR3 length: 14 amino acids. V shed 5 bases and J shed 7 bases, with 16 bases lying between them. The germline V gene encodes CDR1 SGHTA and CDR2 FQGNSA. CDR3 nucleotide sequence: TGTGCCAGCAGCCTCAGCAGGGGCCACTATACGCAGTATTTT. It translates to CASSLSRGHYTQYF.

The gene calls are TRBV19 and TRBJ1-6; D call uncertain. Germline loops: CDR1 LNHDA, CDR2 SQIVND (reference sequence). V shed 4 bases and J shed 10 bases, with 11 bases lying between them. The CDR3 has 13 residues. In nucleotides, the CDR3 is TGTGCCAGTAGTAAAACCGGGAACTCACCCCTCCACTTT. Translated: CASSKTGNSPLHF.

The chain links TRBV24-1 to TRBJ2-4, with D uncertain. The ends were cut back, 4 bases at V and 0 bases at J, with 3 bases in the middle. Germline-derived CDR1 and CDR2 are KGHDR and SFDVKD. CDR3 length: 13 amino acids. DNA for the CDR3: TGTGCCACCAGTGACCTAGCCAAAAACATTCAGTACTTC. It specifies CATSDLAKNIQYF.

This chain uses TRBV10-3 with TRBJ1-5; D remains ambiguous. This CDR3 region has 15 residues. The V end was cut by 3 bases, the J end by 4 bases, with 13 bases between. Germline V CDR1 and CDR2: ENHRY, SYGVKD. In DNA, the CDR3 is TGTGCCATCAGTGAATATGAGGGAACTAATCAGCCCCAGCATTTT. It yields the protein CAISEYEGTNQPQHF.

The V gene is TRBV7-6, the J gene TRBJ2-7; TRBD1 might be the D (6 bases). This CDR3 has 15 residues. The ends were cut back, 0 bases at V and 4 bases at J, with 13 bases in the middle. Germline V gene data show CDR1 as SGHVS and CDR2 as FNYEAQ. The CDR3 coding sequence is TGTGCCAGCAGCTTAGCGTCTACAGGGATGTACGAGCAGTACTTC. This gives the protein CASSLASTGMYEQYF.

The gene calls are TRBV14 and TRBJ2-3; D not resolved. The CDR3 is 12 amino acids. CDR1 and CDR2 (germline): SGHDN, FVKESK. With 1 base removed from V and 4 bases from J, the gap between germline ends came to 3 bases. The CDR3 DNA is TGTGCCAGCAGCCAAGGTCCAGATACGCAGTATTTT. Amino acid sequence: CASSQGPDTQYF.

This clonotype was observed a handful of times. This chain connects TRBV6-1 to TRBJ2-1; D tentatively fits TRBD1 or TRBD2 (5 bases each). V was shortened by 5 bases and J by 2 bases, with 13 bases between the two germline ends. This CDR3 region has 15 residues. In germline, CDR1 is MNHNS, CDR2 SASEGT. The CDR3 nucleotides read TGTGCCAGCAGTCTGGGGGACCCTACCTACAATGAGCAGTTCTTC. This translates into CASSLGDPTYNEQFF.

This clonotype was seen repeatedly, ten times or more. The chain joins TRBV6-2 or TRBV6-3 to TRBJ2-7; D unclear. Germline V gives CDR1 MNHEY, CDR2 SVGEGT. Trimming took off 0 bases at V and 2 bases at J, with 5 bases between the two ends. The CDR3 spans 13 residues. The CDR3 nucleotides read TGTGCCAGCAGTTACTCAACCGCCTACGAGCAGTACTTC. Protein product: CASSYSTAYEQYF.

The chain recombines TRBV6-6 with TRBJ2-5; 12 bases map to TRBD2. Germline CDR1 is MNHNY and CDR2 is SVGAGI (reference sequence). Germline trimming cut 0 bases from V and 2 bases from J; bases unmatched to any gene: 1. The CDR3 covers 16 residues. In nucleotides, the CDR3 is TGTGCCAGCAGTTACTCGGGGACTAGCGGGCAAGAGACCCAGTACTTC. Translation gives CASSYSGTSGQETQYF.

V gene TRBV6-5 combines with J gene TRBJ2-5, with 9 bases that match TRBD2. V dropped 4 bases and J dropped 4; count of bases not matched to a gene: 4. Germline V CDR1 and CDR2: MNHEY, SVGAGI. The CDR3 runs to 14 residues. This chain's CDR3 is CASSLTSGGETQYF. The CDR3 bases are TGTGCCAGCAGTTTGACTAGCGGAGGAGAGACCCAGTACTTC.

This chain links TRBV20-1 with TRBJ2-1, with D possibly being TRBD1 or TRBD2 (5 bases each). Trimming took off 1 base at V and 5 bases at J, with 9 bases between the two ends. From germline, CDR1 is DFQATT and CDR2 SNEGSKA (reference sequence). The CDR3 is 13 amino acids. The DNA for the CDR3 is TGCAGTGCTAGAGGGGGGAACCACAATGAGCAGTTCTTC. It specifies CSARGGNHNEQFF.

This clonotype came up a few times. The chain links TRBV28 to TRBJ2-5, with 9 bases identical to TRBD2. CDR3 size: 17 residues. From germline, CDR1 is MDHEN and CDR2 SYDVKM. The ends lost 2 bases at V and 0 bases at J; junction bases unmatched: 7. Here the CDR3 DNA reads TGTGCCAGCAGTTTAGGGGTAGCGGGAGCCGACCAAGAGACCCAGTACTTC. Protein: CASSLGVAGADQETQYF.

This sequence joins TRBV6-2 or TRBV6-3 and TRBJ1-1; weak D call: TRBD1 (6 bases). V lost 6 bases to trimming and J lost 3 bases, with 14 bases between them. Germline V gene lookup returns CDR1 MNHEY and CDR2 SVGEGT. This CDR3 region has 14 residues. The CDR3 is CASSLQGGDTEAFF. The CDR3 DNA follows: TGTGCCAGCAGCCTACAGGGAGGGGACACTGAAGCTTTCTTT.